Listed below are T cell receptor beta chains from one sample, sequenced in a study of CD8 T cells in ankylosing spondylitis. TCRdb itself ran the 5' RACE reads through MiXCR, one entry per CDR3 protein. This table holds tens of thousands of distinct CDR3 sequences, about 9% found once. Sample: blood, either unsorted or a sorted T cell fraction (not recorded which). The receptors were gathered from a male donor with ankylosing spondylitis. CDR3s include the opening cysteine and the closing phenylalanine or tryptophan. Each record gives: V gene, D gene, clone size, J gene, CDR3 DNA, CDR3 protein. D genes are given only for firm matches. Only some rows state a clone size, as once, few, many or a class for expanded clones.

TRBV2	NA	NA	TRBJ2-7	TGTGCCAGCAGAACGGGACTTATCTCCTACGAGCAGTACTTC	CASRTGLISYEQYF
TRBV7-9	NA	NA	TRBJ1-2	TGTGCCAGCAGCTTTGGGGAGGTGACTAACTATGGCTACACCTTC	CASSFGEVTNYGYTF
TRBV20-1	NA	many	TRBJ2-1	TGCAGTGCTAGGGGCGGGCGGACCCGCGAGCAGTTCTTC	CSARGGRTREQFF
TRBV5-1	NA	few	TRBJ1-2	TGCGCCAGCAGCTTGGGACGGTCGGGGGTTGATGGCTACACCTTC	CASSLGRSGVDGYTF
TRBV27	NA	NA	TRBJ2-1	TGTGCCAGCAGCTTGGGGGATGGTGAGCAGTTCTTC	CASSLGDGEQFF
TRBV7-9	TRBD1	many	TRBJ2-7	TGTGCCAGCAGCGCCGGGACAGGCTCATCCTACGAGCAGTACTTC	CASSAGTGSSYEQYF
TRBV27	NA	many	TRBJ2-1	TGTGCCAGCACCCTGGGGGTGCCGTCCCATGAGCAGTTCTTC	CASTLGVPSHEQFF
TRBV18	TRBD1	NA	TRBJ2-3	TGTGCCAGCTCACCACCGGGACAGCATTTTGCTAGCACAGATACGCAGTATTTT	CASSPPGQHFASTDTQYF
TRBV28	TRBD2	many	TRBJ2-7	TGTGCCAGCAGGGCTCGGGGGGAAGCCTACGAGCAGTACTTC	CASRARGEAYEQYF
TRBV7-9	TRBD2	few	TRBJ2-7	TGTGCCAGCAGCTTGGGGGGGTACTACGAGCAGTACTTC	CASSLGGYYEQYF
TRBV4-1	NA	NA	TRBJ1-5	TGCGCCAGCAGCCATAAACAGGCAAGCAATCAGCCCCAGCATTTT	CASSHKQASNQPQHF
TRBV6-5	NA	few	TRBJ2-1	TGTGCCAGCAGTTTCAGTGAGGGCTACAATGAGCAGTTCTTC	CASSFSEGYNEQFF
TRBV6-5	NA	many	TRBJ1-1	TGTGCCAGCAGTTACCCAGAGGGTGACACTGAAGCTTTCTTT	CASSYPEGDTEAFF
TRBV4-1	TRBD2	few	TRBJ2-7	TGCGCCAGCAGCCATCCAGGGACTAGCGGGAGCGGCGAGCAGTACTTC	CASSHPGTSGSGEQYF
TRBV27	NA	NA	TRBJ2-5	TGTGCCAGCAGCCCGGGGACCGTGGGGGGTCTAGAGACCCAGTACTTC	CASSPGTVGGLETQYF
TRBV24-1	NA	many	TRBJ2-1	TGTGCCACCAGTGATGGGCCGGGACACCAATTCAATGAGCAGTTCTTC	CATSDGPGHQFNEQFF
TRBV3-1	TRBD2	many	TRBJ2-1	TGTGCCAGCAGCGTGACTAGCGGAGACTACAATGAGCAGTTCTTC	CASSVTSGDYNEQFF
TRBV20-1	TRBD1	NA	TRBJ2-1	TGCAGTGCTAGGTCGCCCAGGGGGCTTTACAATGAGCAGTTCTTC	CSARSPRGLYNEQFF
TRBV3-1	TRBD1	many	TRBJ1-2	TGTGCCAGCAGCCAATACGACAGGGGCTATGGCTACACCTTC	CASSQYDRGYGYTF
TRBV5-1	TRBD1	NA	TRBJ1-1	TGCGCCAGCAGCTCGACAGGGGCGATCGCTTTCTTT	CASSSTGAIAFF
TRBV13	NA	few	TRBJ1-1	TGTGCCAGCAGCCCTCAAACAGGGAATGAAGCTTTCTTT	CASSPQTGNEAFF
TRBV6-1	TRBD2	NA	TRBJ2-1	TGTGCCAGCAGCGAGACTAGCGGGAGGTACAATGAGCAGTTCTTC	CASSETSGRYNEQFF
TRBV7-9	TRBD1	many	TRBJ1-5	TGTGCCAGCAGCTTAGAAACAGGGGCAGGGGATCAGCCCCAGCATTTT	CASSLETGAGDQPQHF
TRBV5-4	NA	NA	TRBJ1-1	TGTGCCAGCAGCTCTCCAGAATTCACTGAAGCTTTCTTT	CASSSPEFTEAFF
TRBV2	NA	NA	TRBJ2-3	TGTGCCAGCTGGTCAGGGGTTAGCACAGATACGCAGTATTTT	CASWSGVSTDTQYF
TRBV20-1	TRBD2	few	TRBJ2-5	TGCAGTGCCGGAATCCTACTAGCGGAAGGAAAAGAGACCCAGTACTTC	CSAGILLAEGKETQYF
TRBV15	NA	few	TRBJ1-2	TGTGCCACCAGCAGAGATCGTTTACGAGGGTTGGACTATGGCTACACCTTC	CATSRDRLRGLDYGYTF
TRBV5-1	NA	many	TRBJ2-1	TGCGCCAGCAGTAGGTGGGGGGACAATGAGCAGTTCTTC	CASSRWGDNEQFF
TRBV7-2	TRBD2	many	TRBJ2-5	TGTGCCAGCAGCCCCGGGACTAGGGGCCTAAAAAAGTACTTC	CASSPGTRGLKKYF
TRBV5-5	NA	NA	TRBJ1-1	TGTGCCAGCAGCAACGATGAGGCCGACCTAATGAACACTGAAGCTTTCTTT	CASSNDEADLMNTEAFF
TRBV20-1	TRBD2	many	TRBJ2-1	TGCAGTGCAAAGATTGCTAGCGGGATATCTGAGCAGTTCTTC	CSAKIASGISEQFF
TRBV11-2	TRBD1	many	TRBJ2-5	TGTGCCAGCAGCTTAGAGAAAGGGGGCCGAGAGACCCAGTACTTC	CASSLEKGGRETQYF
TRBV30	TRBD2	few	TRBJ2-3	TGTGCCGCCAACGGGAGGGGGGCGCGAGTGGATACGCAGTATTTT	CAANGRGARVDTQYF
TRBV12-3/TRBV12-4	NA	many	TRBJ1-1	TGTGCCAGCAGTTTGTCGGGGAACACTGAAGCTTTCTTT	CASSLSGNTEAFF
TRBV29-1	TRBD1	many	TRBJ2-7	TGCAGCGTCTTACAGGGGAACGCGTACGAGCAGTACTTC	CSVLQGNAYEQYF
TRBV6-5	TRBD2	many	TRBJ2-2	TGTGCCAGCAGTTACCCGGGGGATAGCGGGAGTCGTTTCGGGGAGCTGTTTTTT	CASSYPGDSGSRFGELFF
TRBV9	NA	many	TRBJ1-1	TGTGCCAGCAGCGTTGGGGCCCTGGGATTTATGAACACTGAAGCTTTCTTT	CASSVGALGFMNTEAFF
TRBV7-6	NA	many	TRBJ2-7	TGTGCCAGCAGCTCTCCGTGGGACTACGAGCAGTACTTC	CASSSPWDYEQYF
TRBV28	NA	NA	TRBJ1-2	TGTGCCAGCAGTTTATACAGGGCGGAGGGTGGCTACACCTTC	CASSLYRAEGGYTF
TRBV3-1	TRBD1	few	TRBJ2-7	TGTGCCAGCAGCCCGACAGGGGGCGAGCAGTACTTC	CASSPTGGEQYF
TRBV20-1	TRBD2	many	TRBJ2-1	TGCAGTGCTAGAACTAGCGGGAGTACTGAGCAGTTCTTC	CSARTSGSTEQFF
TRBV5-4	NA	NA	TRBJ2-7	TGTGCCAGCAGCCCGCTACCGTCTACCTACGAGCAGTACTTC	CASSPLPSTYEQYF
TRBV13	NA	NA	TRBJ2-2	TGTGCCAGCAGCTCCAATGCGGCAGGGCCACGGACCGGGGAGCTGTTTTTT	CASSSNAAGPRTGELFF
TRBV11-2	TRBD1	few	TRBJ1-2	TGTGCCAGCAGCCCAGGGGGCACCTATGGCTACACCTTC	CASSPGGTYGYTF
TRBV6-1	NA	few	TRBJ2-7	TGTGCCAGCAGTGAAGCCGGACCCTACGAGCAGTACTTC	CASSEAGPYEQYF
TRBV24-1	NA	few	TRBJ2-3	TGTGCCACCAGTGATCCTAAGTTCTGGAATACGCAGTATTTT	CATSDPKFWNTQYF
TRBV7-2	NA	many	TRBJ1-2	TGTGCCAGCAGCCCCAGGGCCGCCAATAACTATGGCTACACCTTC	CASSPRAANNYGYTF
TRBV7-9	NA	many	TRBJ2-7	TGTGCCAGCAGCTTAAGGACAGAAAACTACGAGCAGTACTTC	CASSLRTENYEQYF
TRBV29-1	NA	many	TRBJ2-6	TGCAGCGTTGGCCCAGTGGCTGGGGCCAACGTCCTGACTTTC	CSVGPVAGANVLTF
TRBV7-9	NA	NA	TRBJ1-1	TGTGCCAGCAGCTTAGGACAGCATGAAGCTTTCTTT	CASSLGQHEAFF
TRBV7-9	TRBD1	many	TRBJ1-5	TGTGCCAGCGGGGGGACAGATCAGCCCCAGCATTTT	CASGGTDQPQHF
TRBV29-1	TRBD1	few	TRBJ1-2	TGCAGCGTTTTGGGCAGGGGGCGATTTGGCTACACCTTC	CSVLGRGRFGYTF
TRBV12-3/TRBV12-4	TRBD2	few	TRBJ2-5	TGTGCCAGCAGAAGACTAGCGGAGGAGAGATTCGAGACCCAGTACTTC	CASRRLAEERFETQYF
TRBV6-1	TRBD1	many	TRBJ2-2	TGTGCCAGCAGTGATAGGGGACAGGGGACCACCCTCGGGGAGCTGTTTTTT	CASSDRGQGTTLGELFF